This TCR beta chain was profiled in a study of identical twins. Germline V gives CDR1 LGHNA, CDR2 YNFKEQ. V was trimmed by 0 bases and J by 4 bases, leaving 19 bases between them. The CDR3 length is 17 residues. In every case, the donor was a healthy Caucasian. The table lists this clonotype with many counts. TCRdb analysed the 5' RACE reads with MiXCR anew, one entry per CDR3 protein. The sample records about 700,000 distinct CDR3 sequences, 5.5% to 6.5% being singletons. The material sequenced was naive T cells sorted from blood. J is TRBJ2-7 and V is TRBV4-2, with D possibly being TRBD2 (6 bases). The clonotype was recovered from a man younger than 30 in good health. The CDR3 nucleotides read TGTGCCAGCAGCCAAGACGTCGTGCGGAGGGCCGTTTACGAGCAGTACTTC. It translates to CASSQDVVRRAVYEQYF.